One and the same sample provided the 28 T cell receptor beta chains below, sequenced in a study of graft-versus-host responses after intestinal transplantation. For these receptors, no antigen is known. The repertoire was sequenced with immunoSEQ multiplex PCR; TCRdb's copy has only in-frame clones and lacks some. The data contain around 40,000 clones, about 95% of them singletons. The source material was unstimulated CD8+ T cells sorted from spleen or lymph node cells, sampled before transplant. Every receptor here comes from a human donor who was the organ donor for an intestinal transplant.

The rearrangement joins TRBV14 to TRBJ2-5; D unresolved. V dropped 3 bases and J dropped 1 base, with 0 bases sitting between them. CDR3 length: 11 residues. Germline V lookup: CDR1 SGHDN, CDR2 FVKESK. The CDR3 here is CASSHQETQYF. CDR3 DNA sequence: TGTGCCAGCAGCCACCAAGAGACCCAGTACTTC.

The chain joins TRBV4-3 to TRBJ2-7; 11 bases fit TRBD1. After removal of 0 bases from V and 3 bases from J, the junction contained 1 base not matched to a gene. The CDR3 contains 15 residues. Germline V gives CDR1 LGHNA, CDR2 YSLEER. The CDR3 DNA follows: TGCGCCAGCAGCCAAGATGGGACAGGGGGCTACGAGCAGTACTTC. It is translated as CASSQDGTGGYEQYF.

The V and J genes are TRBV11-2 and TRBJ2-7; 7 bases fit TRBD2. The CDR3 has 14 amino acids. Germline CDR1 reads SGHAT; CDR2 reads FQNNGV. The junction had 11 bases not matched to a gene; V was cut back by 8 bases and J by 4 bases. Here the CDR3 reads CASWGGSFLYEQYF. In DNA, the CDR3 is TGTGCCAGCTGGGGGGGGTCCTTCTTATACGAGCAGTACTTC.

The chain couples TRBV4-2 to TRBJ2-4, with a weak D call TRBD2 (6 bases). The V end was cut by 3 bases, the J end by 8 bases, with 11 bases between. This CDR3 has 13 amino acids. Germline CDR1 reads LGHNA; CDR2 reads YNFKEQ. In nucleotides, the CDR3 is TGTGCCAGCAGCCACCGCGGGAAGGACATTCAGTACTTC. Translation gives CASSHRGKDIQYF.

V is TRBV9 and J is TRBJ2-7; 9 bases agree with TRBD1. J lost 3 bases, V lost 3 bases, and 10 bases had no gene match. CDR1 and CDR2 (germline): SGDLS, YYNGEE. This CDR3 has 16 amino acids. CDR3 residues: CASSAGQGQMVYEQYF. The CDR3, as DNA: TGTGCCAGCAGCGCAGGACAGGGGCAGATGGTCTACGAGCAGTACTTC.

The chain joins TRBV7-9 to TRBJ2-1; D is ambiguous. The CDR3 runs 14 residues. V was shortened by 2 bases and J by 4 bases, with 9 bases between the two germline ends. CDR1 is SEHNR and CDR2 is FQNEAQ in the germline V gene (reference sequence). Written as DNA, the CDR3 is TGTGCCAGCAGCTTAAGGGCAGAGTACAATGAGCAGTTCTTC. This gives the protein CASSLRAEYNEQFF.

This sequence joins TRBV6-6 and TRBJ1-1; D perhaps matches TRBD1 (6 bases). The CDR3 totals 12 residues. Trimming pared 5 bases from V and 5 bases from J, leaving 9 bases between. Germline CDR1 and CDR2: MNHNY and SVGAGI (reference sequence). CDR3: CASSGGGTEAFF. The CDR3 DNA sequence: TGTGCCAGCAGTGGAGGGGGGACTGAAGCTTTCTTT.

The chain couples TRBV11-2 to TRBJ2-1, with a possible D match to TRBD2 (5 bases). V dropped 2 bases and J dropped 0 bases, with 17 bases sitting between them. The CDR3 has 18 residues. CDR1 is SGHAT and CDR2 is FQNNGV in the germline V gene. CDR3 DNA: TGTGCCAGCAGCTTACTTAAGTGGAGGTGGAGCTCCTACAATGAGCAGTTCTTC. It specifies CASSLLKWRWSSYNEQFF.

The chain combines TRBV4-3 with TRBJ2-3, with 7 bases matching TRBD2. CDR3 size: 19 residues. CDR1 is LGHNA and CDR2 is YSLEER in the germline V gene. The junction had 15 bases not matched to a gene; V was cut back by 2 bases and J by 1 base. The CDR3 here is CASSQHINRGVGGTDTQYF. For the CDR3, the DNA is TGCGCCAGCAGCCAACATATAAACCGGGGGGTAGGTGGCACAGATACGCAGTATTTT.

The chain employs TRBV6-5 and TRBJ2-7, with D unclear. CDR1 and CDR2 from the germline V gene are MNHEY and SVGAGI. This CDR3 is built from 13 residues. V was trimmed by 0 bases and J by 2 bases, leaving 5 bases between them. The CDR3, as DNA: TGTGCCAGCAGTTACTCCGGCCCCTACGAGCAGTACTTC. Amino acids: CASSYSGPYEQYF.

The rearrangement joins TRBV29-1 to TRBJ1-2; D not resolved. There are 11 residues in the CDR3. V dropped 0 bases and J dropped 11 bases, with 10 bases sitting between them. Germline CDR1 SQVTM, CDR2 ANQGSEA. CDR3 amino acids: CSVEEADLYTF. In DNA, the CDR3 is TGCAGCGTTGAAGAGGCGGATCTGTACACCTTC.

The chain uses TRBV5-6 and TRBJ1-2, with D possibly TRBD1 on 6 matching bases. Trimming pared 10 bases from V and 3 bases from J, leaving 13 bases between. Germline CDR1 and CDR2: SGHDT and YYEEEE. The CDR3 is made up of 12 amino acids. As DNA, the CDR3 is TGTGCCTCAAGGACAGTAGACTATGGCTACACCTTC. It encodes CASRTVDYGYTF.

This clone was found once. In DNA form, the CDR3 reads TGTGCCAGCAGCGAGGGACAGTGGAGCTCCTACAATGAGCAGTTCTTC. Translation gives CASSEGQWSSYNEQFF. V usage is TRBV7-2 and J usage is TRBJ2-1, with TRBD1 identical over 7 bases. The germline V gene has CDR1 SGHTA and CDR2 FQGNSA. The CDR3 contains 16 residues. V was pared by 5 bases and J by 0 bases, with 7 bases of the junction left unmatched.

This chain uses TRBV11-2 with TRBJ2-2; D possibly corresponds to TRBD2 (5 bases). The germline gives CDR1 SGHAT, CDR2 FQNNGV. V lost 6 bases and J lost 4, with 9 bases in between. The CDR3 has 13 amino acids. The CDR3 DNA follows: TGTGCCAGCAGGTTACGGGGCACCGGGGAGCTGTTTTTT. This codes for CASRLRGTGELFF.

V and J are TRBV5-5 and TRBJ1-1; no clear D. Deletions cut 0 bases from V and 0 bases from J, with 12 bases between. This CDR3 comprises 16 residues. In germline, CDR1 is SGHKS, CDR2 YYEKEE (reference sequence). The CDR3 here is CASSLEAGLMNTEAFF. CDR3 nucleotide sequence: TGTGCCAGCAGCTTGGAGGCAGGCCTCATGAACACTGAAGCTTTCTTT.

The chain employs TRBV4-3 and TRBJ1-2; D is undetermined. Per germline, CDR1 LGHNA and CDR2 YSLEER. V lost 3 bases and J 6 bases, leaving 14 bases between the germline ends. The length of the CDR3 is 14 residues. CDR3 coding DNA: TGCGCCAGCAGCCAGTTCTTGAAAGGCCATGGCTACACCTTC. Translated: CASSQFLKGHGYTF.

The chain links TRBV4-3 to TRBJ2-1; either TRBD1 or TRBD2 may supply D (5 bases each). Germline lookup yields CDR1 LGHNA and CDR2 YSLEER. The CDR3 covers 15 residues. Between the trimmed V and J ends, which lost 6 bases and 8 bases, there was a span of 20 bases. The CDR3 here is CASRPEEGLRDEQFF. In DNA, the CDR3 is TGCGCCAGCAGACCCGAAGAGGGGCTTCGCGATGAGCAGTTCTTC.

Only one count was recorded for this clone. The junction and the germline gene differ at one end; a read error may be behind it. The sample contains more than one DNA sequence encoding this CDR3. The chain combines TRBV7-8 with TRBJ2-3; tentative D call: TRBD2 (6 bases). Germline V gene data show CDR1 as SGHVS and CDR2 as FQNEAQ. The CDR3 extends over 14 amino acids. The DNA of the CDR3 is TGTGCTAGCACCCCTGCGGGGCTGAAAGATACGCAGTATTTT. This sequence encodes CASTPAGLKDTQYF.

The CDR3, as DNA: TGTGCCACCACGGACTCGAATGGCTACACCTTC. Translating it yields CATTDSNGYTF. J is TRBJ1-2 and V is TRBV2; the D is unclear. The CDR3 covers 11 residues. The V and J ends lost 10 bases and 6 bases respectively, with 12 bases between them. Per the germline V gene, CDR1 is SNHLY and CDR2 is FYNNEI.

The gene calls are TRBV6-9 and TRBJ2-7, with 7 nucleotides matching TRBD2. This CDR3 spans 16 amino acids. V was clipped by 5 bases and J by 9 bases; unmatched bases: 19. CDR1 MNHGY and CDR2 SVAAGI come from the germline V gene. CDR3 sequence (DNA): TGTGCCAGCAGTCTAAGCCCCCCTGGTTCGCGGGGGTCGCAGTACTTC. Its translation: CASSLSPPGSRGSQYF.

The rearrangement uses TRBV18 and TRBJ2-2; D remains unclear. Trimming took off 6 bases at V and 2 bases at J, with 16 bases between the two ends. Germline V lookup: CDR1 KGHSH, CDR2 LQKENI. The length of the CDR3 is 16 residues. The CDR3 DNA is TGTGCCAGCTCGCTTATGGCCCGGTATAACACCGGGGAGCTGTTTTTT. Protein sequence: CASSLMARYNTGELFF.

This clone is a singleton in its sample. This chain uses TRBV7-2 with TRBJ2-7; D gene ambiguous. Per the germline V gene, CDR1 is SGHTA and CDR2 is FQGNSA. The CDR3 runs 12 residues. Trimming removed 1 base from V and 5 bases from J, with 6 bases in between. This CDR3 reads CASSLVTHEQYF. Here the CDR3 DNA reads TGTGCCAGCAGCTTAGTAACACACGAGCAGTACTTC.

The J gene is TRBJ1-6, the V gene TRBV9, with D hard to call. This CDR3 contains 15 residues. V was trimmed by 0 bases and J by 4 bases, leaving 8 bases between them. In germline, CDR1 is SGDLS, CDR2 YYNGEE. CDR3 sequence: CASSVASRYNSPLHF. In DNA, the CDR3 is TGTGCCAGCAGCGTAGCGTCCAGGTATAATTCACCCCTCCACTTT. Based on the CDR3 plus reference TRBV9 and TRBJ1-6, the full variable domain is DSGVTQTPKHLITATGQRVTLRCSPRSGDLSVYWYQQSLDQGLQFLIQYYNGEERAKGNILERFSAQQFPDLHSELNLSSLELGDSALYFCASSVASRYNSPLHFGNGTRLTVT.

The chain carries TRBV7-9 and TRBJ2-2, with a possible D match to TRBD2 (5 bases). Looked up from germline, CDR1 is SEHNR and CDR2 is FQNEAQ (reference sequence). Trimming left V 5 bases short and J 6 bases short, with 7 bases between. This CDR3 is built from 12 residues. CDR3 residues: CASSLGAGELFF. In DNA form, the CDR3 reads TGTGCCAGCAGCCTCGGGGCCGGGGAGCTGTTTTTT.

The gene calls are TRBV7-2 and TRBJ1-6; D uncertain. CDR3 length: 15 residues. CDR1 is SGHTA and CDR2 is FQGNSA in the germline V gene. V was clipped by 2 bases and J by 6 bases, with 11 bases between them. Here the CDR3 reads CASSLNGNLNSPLHF. The CDR3 bases are TGTGCCAGCAGCTTAAACGGCAATCTTAATTCACCCCTCCACTTT. Full variable domain (missing parts from reference TRBV7-2 and TRBJ1-6): GAGVSQSPSNKVTEKGKDVELRCDPISGHTALYWYRQSLGQGLEFLIYFQGNSAPDKSGLPSDRFSAERTGGSVSTLTIQRTQQEDSAVYLCASSLNGNLNSPLHFGNGTRLTVT.

The V call is TRBV29-1, the J call TRBJ2-5; possible D gene TRBD2, 6 bases. The J call may be mistaken, given a closer DNA end match to TRBJ2-7. The CDR3 length is 13 residues. From germline, CDR1 is SQVTM and CDR2 ANQGSEA. The CDR3: CSVARGVTYEQYF. DNA of the CDR3: TGCAGCGTTGCTCGCGGGGTTACCTACGAGCAGTACTTC.

The chain uses TRBV2 and TRBJ2-7; 7 bases line up with TRBD2. With V trimmed by 2 bases and J by 0 bases, 10 bases remained unmatched. The CDR3 has 17 amino acids. Germline loops: CDR1 SNHLY, CDR2 FYNNEI. Here the CDR3 reads CASSEWVAGESSYEQYF. For the CDR3, the DNA is TGTGCCAGCAGTGAATGGGTAGCGGGCGAAAGCTCCTACGAGCAGTACTTC.

The chain recombines TRBV5-4 with TRBJ1-2; D remains ambiguous. The CDR3 is made up of 13 amino acids. The germline V gene has CDR1 SGHNT and CDR2 YYREEE (reference sequence). V dropped 2 bases and J dropped 4 bases, with 9 bases sitting between them. The CDR3 coding sequence is TGTGCCAGCAGCTTCCTCAACCTCTATGGCTACACCTTC. It yields the protein CASSFLNLYGYTF.